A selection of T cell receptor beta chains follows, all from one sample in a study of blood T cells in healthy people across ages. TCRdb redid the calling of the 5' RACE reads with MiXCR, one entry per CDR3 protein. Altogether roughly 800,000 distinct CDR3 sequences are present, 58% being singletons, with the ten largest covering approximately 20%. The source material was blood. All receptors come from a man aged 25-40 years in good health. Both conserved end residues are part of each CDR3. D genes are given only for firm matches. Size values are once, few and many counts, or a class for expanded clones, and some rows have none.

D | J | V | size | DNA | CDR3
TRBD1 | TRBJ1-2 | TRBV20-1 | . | TGCAGTGCTCCAGACAGGGGTGGCTACACCTTC | CSAPDRGGYTF
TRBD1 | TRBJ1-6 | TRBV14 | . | TGTGCCAGCAGCCAAAGGACAGGGGGCGATTCACCCCTCCACTTT | CASSQRTGGDSPLHF
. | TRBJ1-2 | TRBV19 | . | TGTGCCAGTAGTATAGATCTTCGCGGGACGGGTATCTATGGCTACACCTTC | CASSIDLRGTGIYGYTF
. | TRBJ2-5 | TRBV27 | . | TGTGCCAGCAGTTCACATCCACCGGGGCGCGAGACCCAGTACTTC | CASSSHPPGRETQYF
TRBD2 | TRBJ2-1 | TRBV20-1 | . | TGCAGTGCTAGACCGACGGGACTAGCGAGGAATGAGCAGTTCTTC | CSARPTGLARNEQFF
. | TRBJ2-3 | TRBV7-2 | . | TGTGCCAGCAGCTTCGACAGAGCGAATCGAGATACGCAGTATTTT | CASSFDRANRDTQYF
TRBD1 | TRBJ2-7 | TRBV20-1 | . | TGCAGTGCTGTCCGGGACAGGCGATCCTACGAGCAGTACTTC | CSAVRDRRSYEQYF
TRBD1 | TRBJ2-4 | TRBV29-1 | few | TGCAGCGCGCGAAGAGACAGGGCGGTGAACATTCAGTACTTC | CSARRDRAVNIQYF
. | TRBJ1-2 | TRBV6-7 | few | TGTGCCAGCAGTTTTGGGGGCTACACCTTC | CASSFGGYTF
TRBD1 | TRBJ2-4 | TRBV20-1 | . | TGCAGTGCACCTCAGGGGGCCTCCGCAAAAAACATTCAGTACTTC | CSAPQGASAKNIQYF
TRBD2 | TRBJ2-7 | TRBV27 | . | TGTGCCAGCAGTTCCTCTAGCGGAGAACGTCTCTACGAGCAGTACTTC | CASSSSSGERLYEQYF
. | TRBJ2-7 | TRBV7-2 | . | TGTGCCAGCAGCCACAATCTGGGACACTACGAGCAGTACTTC | CASSHNLGHYEQYF